Only a few counts were recorded for the clone carrying this T cell receptor beta chain. Its antigen is undetermined. From the 5' RACE reads, TCRdb called clonotypes with MiXCR, one entry per CDR3 protein. This table has roughly 150,000 distinct CDR3 sequences, about 14% appearing once. The CDR3 totals 16 residues. Germline V CDR1 and CDR2: MNHEY, SMNVEV (reference sequence). V shed 0 bases and J shed 7 bases, with 18 bases lying between them. The data originate from a study of T-cell memory formation after mild COVID-19. Findings of the study overall: Mostly located in CM and EM were contracting CD4+ clones, with contracting CD8+ clones located in EMRA. Second-wave clones with a day 37 peak had unconfirmed SARS-CoV-2 specificity. Clones shrinking between day 15 and 85 showed a balanced CD4/CD8 split, and those that grew later tilted toward CD4+.

Source material: PBMCs or a T cell subset sorted from them (not recorded which). The rearrangement links TRBV27 to TRBJ1-2; D call uncertain. The origin of this receptor is an adult woman who had mild COVID-19 (a few samples of this study predate the infection). Cell type and time point are not known. The CDR3 DNA is TGTGCCAGCAGTTTATCGAGGGCAGGAGTTTCCTTTGGCTACACCTTC. Its protein product is CASSLSRAGVSFGYTF.